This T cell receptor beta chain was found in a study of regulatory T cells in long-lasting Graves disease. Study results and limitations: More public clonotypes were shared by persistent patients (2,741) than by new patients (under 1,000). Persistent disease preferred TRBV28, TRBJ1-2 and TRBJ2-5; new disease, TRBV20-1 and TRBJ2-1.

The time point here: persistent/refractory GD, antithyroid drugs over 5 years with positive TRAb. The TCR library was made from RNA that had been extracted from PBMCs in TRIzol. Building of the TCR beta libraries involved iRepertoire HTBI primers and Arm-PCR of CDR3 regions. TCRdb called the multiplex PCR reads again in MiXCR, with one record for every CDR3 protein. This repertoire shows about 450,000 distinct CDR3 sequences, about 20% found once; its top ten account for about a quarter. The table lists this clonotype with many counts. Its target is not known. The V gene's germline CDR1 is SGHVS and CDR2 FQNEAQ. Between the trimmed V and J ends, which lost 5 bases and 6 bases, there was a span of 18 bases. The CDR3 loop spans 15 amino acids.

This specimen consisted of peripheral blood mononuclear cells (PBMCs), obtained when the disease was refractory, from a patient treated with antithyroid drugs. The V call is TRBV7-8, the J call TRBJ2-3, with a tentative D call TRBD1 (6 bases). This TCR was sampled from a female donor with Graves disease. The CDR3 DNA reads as TGTGCCAGCAGCCCGCTGCAGGGGCACATGGATACGCAGTATTTT. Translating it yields CASSPLQGHMDTQYF.